Following are 10 T cell receptor beta chains from one sample sequenced in a study of cytomegalovirus exposure and HLA in healthy donors (dated 2017 in TCRdb). Library preparation was by the immunoSEQ multiplex PCR assay. In its TCRdb copy, this immuneACCESS table keeps in-frame sequences only and misses some clones. Where compared with another copy, unresolved V genes explain less than half of these, and the others have no known cause. The sample table lists 110,000 to 150,000 clones, just over 90% of them with a count of one. About 0.7% of the sample is in the top ten clones. The sample consisted of PBMCs. Every receptor here comes from a man between 18 and 35 years old in good health and CMV-seronegative.

This clone occurred once. The chain has TRBV2 and TRBJ1-5, with D maybe TRBD1 (5 bases). From germline, CDR1 is SNHLY and CDR2 FYNNEI. This CDR3 comprises 14 residues. V lost 6 bases, J lost 3 bases, and 12 bases lay in between. CDR3 loop: CASSQGRDNQPQHF. CDR3 in DNA: TGTGCCAGCAGCCAAGGCAGGGACAATCAGCCCCAGCATTTT.

The genes are TRBV9 and TRBJ1-3; D might be TRBD1 (5 bases). V was clipped by 4 bases and J by 3 bases, with 14 bases between them. Germline CDR1 reads SGDLS; CDR2 reads YYNGEE. The length of the CDR3 is 15 residues. The chain's CDR3 is CASSSRQGIGNTIYF. The DNA of the CDR3 is TGTGCCAGCAGCTCTCGGCAGGGCATTGGAAACACCATATATTTT.

J is TRBJ2-1 and V is TRBV6-5; 7 bases align to TRBD1. The V gene's germline CDR1 is MNHEY and CDR2 SVGAGI. The CDR3 covers 13 residues. Trimming cost V 6 bases and J 12 bases; bases outside gene matches: 11. The CDR3 sequence: CASSKNLRDRQFF. DNA of the CDR3: TGTGCCAGCAGCAAAAACCTCCGGGACAGGCAGTTCTTC.

The rearrangement joins TRBV5-1 to TRBJ2-1; possibly TRBD1 for D (6 bases). This CDR3 is built from 16 residues. CDR1 SGHRS and CDR2 YFSETQ come from the germline V gene. The germline V and J ends were trimmed by 2 bases and 0 bases, with 12 bases remaining between them. The CDR3 loop reads CASSFTGRSSYNEQFF. CDR3 DNA: TGCGCCAGCAGCTTTACAGGGCGAAGCTCCTACAATGAGCAGTTCTTC.

The rearrangement joins TRBV11-3 to TRBJ1-1, with D uncertain. Germline CDR1 and CDR2: SGHNT and YENEEA. The V gene lost 1 base and the J gene lost 2 bases, with 8 bases spanning the gap. This CDR3 has 14 residues. The CDR3 DNA sequence: TGTGCCAGCAGCTTAGCCCCAGGAAACACTGAAGCTTTCTTT. It specifies CASSLAPGNTEAFF.

In DNA form, the CDR3 reads TGTGCCAGCAGCTTTCTAGCGGGGGTGACGACAGATACGCAGTATTTT. Amino acids: CASSFLAGVTTDTQYF. The J gene is TRBJ2-3, the V gene TRBV7-9; TRBD2 matches 10 bases. The CDR3 is made up of 16 amino acids. In germline, CDR1 is SEHNR, CDR2 FQNEAQ (reference sequence). After removal of 3 bases from V and 3 bases from J, the junction contained 6 bases not matched to a gene. Full variable domain (missing parts from reference TRBV7-9 and TRBJ2-3): DTGVSQNPRHKITKRGQNVTFRCDPISEHNRLYWYRQTLGQGPEFLTYFQNEAQLEKSRLLSDRFSAERPKGSFSTLEIQRTEQGDSAMYLCASSFLAGVTTDTQYFGPGTRLTVL.

The rearrangement links TRBV14 to TRBJ1-2, with a possible D match to TRBD1 (6 bases). The V end lost 4 bases, the J end lost 7 bases, and 10 bases lay between the germline ends. CDR1 and CDR2 (germline): SGHDN, FVKESK. CDR3 length equals 12 residues. The CDR3 loop is CASSRQGFGYTF. The CDR3 region has the DNA TGTGCCAGCAGCCGTCAGGGGTTTGGCTACACCTTC.

This rearrangement joins TRBV11-2 to TRBJ2-1; a weak D match, TRBD2 (6 bases). Trimming removed 5 bases at V and 2 bases at J, with 13 bases between. The CDR3 totals 15 residues. In germline, CDR1 is SGHAT, CDR2 FQNNGV. DNA of the CDR3: TGTGCCAGCAGCCTAGTGACTAGTCCCTACAATGAGCAGTTCTTC. This translates into CASSLVTSPYNEQFF.

The chain uses TRBV7-9 and TRBJ2-5; D is perhaps TRBD1 (6 bases). Looked up from germline, CDR1 is SEHNR and CDR2 is FQNEAQ (reference sequence). This CDR3 region has 14 residues. Deletions cut 4 bases from V and 5 bases from J, with 14 bases between. The CDR3 loop reads CASSSIQGAETQYF. The DNA of the CDR3 is TGTGCCAGCAGCTCTATACAGGGTGCGGAGACCCAGTACTTC.

The chain links TRBV11-3 to TRBJ2-5, with D hard to call. Per the germline V gene, CDR1 is SGHNT and CDR2 is YENEEA. The CDR3 has 11 amino acids. Trimming shortened V by 5 bases and J by 5 bases, and 6 bases separated the two germline ends. This CDR3 is CASSRGETQYF. The CDR3 DNA follows: TGTGCCAGCAGCCGCGGTGAGACCCAGTACTTC.